This T cell receptor beta chain was recovered during a study of blood T cell repertoires in COVID-19. At the level of the study: COVID-19 samples from acute and convalescent phases originated in the United States, Italy and Spain.

Cohort allocation depended upon clinical history that participants reported. Profiling relied on immunoSEQ multiplex PCR, and the TCRdb table lists in-frame clones only, not all of them. The repertoire holds approximately 300,000 clones, approximately 89% seen once, with approximately 2.6% in the top ten. CDR1 is MDHEN, CDR2 SYDVKM, per germline. The CDR3 consists of 15 residues. The trim removed 6 bases at V and 1 base at J, leaving 3 bases unmatched. The sequence was collected from a woman aged 18 to 35 who had recovered from COVID-19. The sample taken for sequencing was PBMCs or T cells enriched from blood (not recorded which). The V call is TRBV28, the J call TRBJ1-6; 7 positions agree with TRBD1. In DNA, the CDR3 is TGTGCCAGCAGGACAGGGAGGTCCTATAATTCACCCCTCCACTTT. Translation gives CASRTGRSYNSPLHF. The full variable domain, rest sourced from reference TRBV28 and TRBJ1-6, is DVKVTQSSRYLVKRTGEKVFLECVQDMDHENMFWYRQDPGLGLRLIYFSYDVKMKEKGDIPEGYSVSREKKERFSLILESASTNQTSMYLCASRTGRSYNSPLHFGNGTRLTVT.